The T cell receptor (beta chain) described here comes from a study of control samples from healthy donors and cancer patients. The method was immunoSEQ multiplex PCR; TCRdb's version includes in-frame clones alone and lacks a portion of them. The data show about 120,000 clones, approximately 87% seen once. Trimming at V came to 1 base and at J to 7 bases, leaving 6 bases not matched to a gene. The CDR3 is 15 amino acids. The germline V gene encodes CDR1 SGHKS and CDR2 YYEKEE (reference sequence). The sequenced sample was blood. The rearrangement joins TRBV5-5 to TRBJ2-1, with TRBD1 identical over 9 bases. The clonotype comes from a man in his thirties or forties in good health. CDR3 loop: CASSLRQGGPNEQFF. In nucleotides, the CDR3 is TGTGCCAGCAGCTTGCGACAGGGGGGCCCGAATGAGCAGTTCTTC.